Detailed here is one T cell receptor (beta chain). Antigen: not known. This entry belongs to a study of post-analysis software for immune sequencing data. Study-wide background: Progressive-relapsing, secondary progressive and relapsing-remitting multiple sclerosis were among the disease courses included.

Looked up from germline, CDR1 is SEHNR and CDR2 is FQNEAQ (reference sequence). The CDR3 spans 15 residues. V lost 4 bases to trimming and J lost 2 bases, with 14 bases between them. Prepared TCR beta cDNA libraries contained unique molecular identifiers. Each sample of roughly 0.95 to 10 million input T cells yielded roughly 0.5 million cDNA molecules, so each molecule approximated one T cell. TCRdb re-analysed the PCR reads in MiXCR, keeping a single row per CDR3 protein. The table has 450,000 or so distinct CDR3 sequences, 45% seen once. Study findings and constraints: Five or six TRBV segments, TRBV5-6, TRBV5-1 and TRBV20-1 among them, were found more frequent in patients than controls. Versus controls, multiple sclerosis patients showed significantly lower diversity (normalized Chao1). Strong co-clustering by F measure was evident for samples that had been prepared in the same batch.

The sequencing sample was made of blood. V gene TRBV7-9 combines with J gene TRBJ1-2; no reliable D call. The receptor comes from a girl between 10 and 17 years old with multiple sclerosis. The CDR3 DNA follows: TGTGCCAGCAGCTCTACCCCGGGAGGGAACTATGGCTACACCTTC. It encodes CASSSTPGGNYGYTF.